This TCR beta chain stems from a study of blood T cell repertoires in COVID-19. Study-level background: T cells, B-cell-depleted T cells, or PBMCs provided the cDNA or gDNA that served as material.

Participant age was about 18 to 89 years, and participants resided in approximately 24 US areas. Symptom resolution, clearance, or two negative PCRs marked the recovered donors of Cohort 3. Sequencing was performed with immunoSEQ multiplex PCR; in TCRdb, only in-frame clones are kept and a portion is missing. The sample shows some 300,000 clones, less than 90% of them seen only once. The CDR3 contains 14 residues. Deletions cut 9 bases from V and 0 bases from J, with 12 bases between. The germline CDR1 and CDR2 sequences are MDHEN and SYDVKM. The clonotype was recovered from a woman in her thirties who had recovered from COVID-19. The material sequenced was PBMCs or T cells enriched from blood (not recorded which). The chain carries TRBV28 and TRBJ1-3; D may be TRBD1 (5 bases). CDR3: CASRVGGSGNTIYF. The CDR3 DNA follows: TGTGCCAGTAGGGTGGGGGGCTCTGGAAACACCATATATTTT.